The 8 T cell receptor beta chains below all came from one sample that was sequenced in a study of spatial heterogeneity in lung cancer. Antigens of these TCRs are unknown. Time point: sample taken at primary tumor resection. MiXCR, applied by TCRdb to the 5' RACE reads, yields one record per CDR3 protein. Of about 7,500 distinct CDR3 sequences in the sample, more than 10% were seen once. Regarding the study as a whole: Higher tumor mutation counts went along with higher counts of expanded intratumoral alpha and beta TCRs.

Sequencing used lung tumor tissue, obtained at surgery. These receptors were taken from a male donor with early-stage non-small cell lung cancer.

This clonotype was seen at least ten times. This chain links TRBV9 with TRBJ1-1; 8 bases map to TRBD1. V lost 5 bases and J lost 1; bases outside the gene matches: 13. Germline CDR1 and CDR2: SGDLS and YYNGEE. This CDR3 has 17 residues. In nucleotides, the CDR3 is TGTGCCAGCAGTCCCGCCCCGGCCAGGGGGCCGAACACTGAAGCTTTCTTT. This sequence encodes CASSPAPARGPNTEAFF.

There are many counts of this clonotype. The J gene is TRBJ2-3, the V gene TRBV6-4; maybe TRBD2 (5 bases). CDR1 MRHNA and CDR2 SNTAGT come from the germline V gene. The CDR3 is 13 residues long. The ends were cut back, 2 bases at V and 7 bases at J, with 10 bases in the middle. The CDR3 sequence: CASSDQRQNTQYF. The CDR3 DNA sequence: TGTGCCAGCAGTGACCAGCGGCAGAATACGCAGTATTTT.

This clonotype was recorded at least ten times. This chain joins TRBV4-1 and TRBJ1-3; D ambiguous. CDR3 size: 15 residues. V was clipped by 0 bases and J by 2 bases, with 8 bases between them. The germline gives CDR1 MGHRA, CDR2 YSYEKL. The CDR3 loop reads CASSQDAKTGNTIYF. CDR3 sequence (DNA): TGCGCCAGCAGCCAAGATGCAAAGACTGGAAACACCATATATTTT.

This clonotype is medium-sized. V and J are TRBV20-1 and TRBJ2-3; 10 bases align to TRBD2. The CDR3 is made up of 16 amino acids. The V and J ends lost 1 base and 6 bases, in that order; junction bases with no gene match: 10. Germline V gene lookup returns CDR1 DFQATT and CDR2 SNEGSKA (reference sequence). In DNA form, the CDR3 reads TGCAGTGCTAGAGTTCTTAGACTAGCGGGTGGGGATACGCAGTATTTT. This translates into CSARVLRLAGGDTQYF.

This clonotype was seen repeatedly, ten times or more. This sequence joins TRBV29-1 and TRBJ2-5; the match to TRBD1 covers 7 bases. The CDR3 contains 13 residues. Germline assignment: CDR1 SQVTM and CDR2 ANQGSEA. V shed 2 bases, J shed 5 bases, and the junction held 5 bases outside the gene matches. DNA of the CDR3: TGCAGCGTTGAAACTGACAGGGAGGAGACCCAGTACTTC. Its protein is CSVETDREETQYF.

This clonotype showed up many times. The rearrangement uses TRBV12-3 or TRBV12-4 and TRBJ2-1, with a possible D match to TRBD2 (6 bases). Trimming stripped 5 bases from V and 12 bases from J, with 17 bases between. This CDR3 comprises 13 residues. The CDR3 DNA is TGTGCCAGCAGTCTGGGGACTCTGAAAGGGCAGTTCTTC. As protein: CASSLGTLKGQFF.

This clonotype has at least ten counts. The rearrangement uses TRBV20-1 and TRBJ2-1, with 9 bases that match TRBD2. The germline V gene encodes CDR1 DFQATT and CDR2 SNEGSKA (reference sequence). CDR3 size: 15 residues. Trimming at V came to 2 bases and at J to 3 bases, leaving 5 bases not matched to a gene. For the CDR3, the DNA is TGCAGTGCTAGAATAGGAGCGGGAGGCTACAATGAGCAGTTCTTC. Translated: CSARIGAGGYNEQFF.

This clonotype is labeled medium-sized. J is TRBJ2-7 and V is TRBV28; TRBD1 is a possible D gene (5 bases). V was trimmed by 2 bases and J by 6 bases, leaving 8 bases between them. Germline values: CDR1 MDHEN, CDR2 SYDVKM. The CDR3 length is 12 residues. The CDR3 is CASSLPGSEQYF. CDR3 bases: TGTGCCAGCAGTTTACCAGGGTCCGAGCAGTACTTC.